One and the same sample provided the 12 T cell receptor beta chains below, sequenced in a study of a mutant IDH1 vaccine in newly diagnosed glioma. Sample time point: week 11, during vaccination. Mutant IDH1 20-mer peptide, at 300 ug, made up each vaccine dose, with topical imiquimod. Here immunoSEQ multiplex PCR was the method, and the copy in TCRdb shows in-frame clones only, minus some. The table has around 40,000 clones, roughly 84% seen once. Their cognate antigens are unknown. Sample: PBMCs, taken from a glioma patient whose treatment included an IDH1 peptide vaccine. The receptor set was obtained from a man aged 35-49 years with glioma.

J is TRBJ1-1 and V is TRBV18; no reliable D call. The CDR3 extends over 14 amino acids. The germline V gene encodes CDR1 KGHSH and CDR2 LQKENI. With 2 bases removed from V and 1 base from J, the gap between germline ends came to 8 bases. CDR3 protein: CASSPDFRNTEAFF. DNA of the CDR3: TGTGCCAGCTCACCAGACTTTAGGAACACTGAAGCTTTCTTT. Drawing the rest from reference TRBV18 and TRBJ1-1, the complete variable domain is NAGVMQNPRHLVRRRGQEARLRCSPMKGHSHVYWYRQLPEEGLKFMVYLQKENIIDESGMPKERFSAEFPKEGPSILRIQQVVRGDSAAYFCASSPDFRNTEAFFGQGTRLTVV.

The chain recombines TRBV21-1 with TRBJ2-5; the D call of TRBD2 is as the table states it, not checked on the DNA. TRBV21-1 is noted as a pseudogene. This CDR3 has 16 residues. The CDR3 is CASSQRLAGFRETQYF. CDR3 bases: TGTGCCAGCAGCCAACGACTAGCGGGATTTAGGGAGACCCAGTACTTC.

The chain has TRBV9 and TRBJ2-2; possibly TRBD2 for D (6 bases). Germline V gene data show CDR1 as SGDLS and CDR2 as YYNGEE. V dropped 2 bases and J dropped 4 bases, with 18 bases sitting between them. This CDR3 comprises 17 residues. CDR3 protein: CASSVAGPPGGTGELFF. CDR3 sequence (DNA): TGTGCCAGCAGCGTTGCTGGGCCCCCCGGGGGCACCGGGGAGCTGTTTTTT.

V and J are TRBV6-5 and TRBJ1-2, with unresolved D. With 6 bases removed from V and 3 bases from J, the gap between germline ends came to 14 bases. The germline V gene encodes CDR1 MNHEY and CDR2 SVGAGI. This CDR3 has 14 residues. The CDR3 protein is CASSIRDTYYGYTF. CDR3 coding DNA: TGTGCCAGCAGCATCCGTGACACTTACTATGGCTACACCTTC.

The chain couples TRBV4-1 to TRBJ1-2, with 8 bases that match TRBD1. Germline lookup yields CDR1 MGHRA and CDR2 YSYEKL. V was pared by 6 bases and J by 6 bases, with 3 bases of the junction left unmatched. This CDR3 spans 12 amino acids. In nucleotides, the CDR3 is TGCGCCAGCAGAGACAGGGGCGATGGCTACACCTTC. Translated: CASRDRGDGYTF.

This clone was seen more than once but under ten times. The chain combines TRBV5-6 with TRBJ1-1; TRBD1 is a possible D gene (5 bases). CDR3 length equals 17 residues. Germline values: CDR1 SGHDT, CDR2 YYEEEE. V lost 0 bases, J lost 8 bases, and 23 bases lay in between. Written as DNA, the CDR3 is TGTGCCAGCAGCTTGGGGGGCGGGTTACCCCAGGGACTAGAAGCTTTCTTT. Translated, it gives CASSLGGGLPQGLEAFF. Complete variable domain (other parts from reference TRBV5-6 and TRBJ1-1): DAGVTQSPTHLIKTRGQQVTLRCSPKSGHDTVSWYQQALGQGPQFIFQYYEEEERQRGNFPDRFSGHQFPNYSSELNVNALLLGDSALYLCASSLGGGLPQGLEAFFGQGTRLTVV.

The chain is built from TRBV7-2 and TRBJ2-7; D call uncertain. The germline V gene encodes CDR1 SGHTA and CDR2 FQGNSA. CDR3 length: 13 amino acids. Trimming took off 4 bases at V and 2 bases at J, with 9 bases between the two ends. The DNA for the CDR3 is TGTGCCAGCAGCTCCCTATTCCCCTACGAGCAGTACTTC. Translation gives CASSSLFPYEQYF.

This chain's CDR3 is CRQTNTGELFF. CDR3 nucleotide sequence: TGTAGACAGACGAACACCGGGGAGCTGTTTTTT. The chain recombines TRBV10-3 with TRBJ2-2, with D possibly being TRBD1 (5 bases). Germline V gene sequence: CDR1 ENHRY, CDR2 SYGVKD. The CDR3 totals 11 residues.

This clone qualifies as large (0.1 to 1%). The chain links TRBV4-1 to TRBJ1-5; D gene uncertain. CDR1 and CDR2 (germline): MGHRA, YSYEKL. Trimming removed 1 base at V and 3 bases at J, with 4 bases between. The CDR3 runs to 13 residues. The DNA of the CDR3 is TGCGCCAGCAGCCAAGGGATCAATCAGCCCCAGCATTTT. It encodes CASSQGINQPQHF.

This chain connects TRBV18 to TRBJ1-4, with 8 positions matching TRBD1. Losses at the gene ends were 4 bases for V and 8 bases for J; bases not matched to a gene: 3. CDR1 is KGHSH and CDR2 is LQKENI in the germline V gene. The length of the CDR3 is 13 residues. The CDR3 bases are TGTGCCAGCTCACTACAGGGGGACGAAAAACTGTTTTTT. Translated: CASSLQGDEKLFF.

The sample holds one count of this clone. The chain uses TRBV5-1 and TRBJ2-3; D gene uncertain. Germline V gene data show CDR1 as SGHRS and CDR2 as YFSETQ. V was shortened by 2 bases and J by 0 bases, with 4 bases between the two germline ends. The CDR3 extends over 13 amino acids. The CDR3 loop reads CASSFYSTDTQYF. The CDR3 DNA follows: TGCGCCAGCAGCTTTTATAGCACAGATACGCAGTATTTT.

V and J are TRBV19 and TRBJ2-5; weak D call: TRBD2 (6 bases). With 6 bases removed from V and 2 bases from J, the gap between germline ends came to 10 bases. The CDR3 has 13 amino acids. Germline CDR1 and CDR2: LNHDA and SQIVND (reference sequence). The CDR3 sequence: CASRPRGQETQYF. In nucleotides, the CDR3 is TGTGCCAGTAGACCACGGGGGCAAGAGACCCAGTACTTC.